The 18 T cell receptor beta chains presented below share a single source sample, sequenced in a study of shared clonotypes between healthy human individuals. Clones were read by immunoSEQ multiplex PCR, and TCRdb kept only the in-frame ones, dropping some. There are some 1 million clones in the sample; roughly 75% occur only once, and around 1.5% lies in the top ten. The sample was memory CD4+ T cells sorted from blood. Sample subset: CD45RA-negative fraction. The receptors were sampled from a young man in good health.

In regard to this clone: A clone one base away is much larger, so this may be a read error. The chain recombines TRBV5-1 with TRBJ1-6, with D possibly TRBD1 on 5 matching bases. The CDR3 consists of 12 residues. V was trimmed by 4 bases and J by 8 bases, leaving 7 bases between them. Germline CDR1 SGHRS, CDR2 YFSETQ. CDR3 bases: TGCGCCAGCAGCACGGGGGATTCACCCCTCCACTTT. The encoded protein is CASSTGDSPLHF.

The rearrangement joins TRBV5-8 to TRBJ1-6; maybe TRBD1 (5 bases). Germline V gives CDR1 SGHTS, CDR2 YDEGEE. The CDR3 is made up of 16 amino acids. With 2 bases removed from V and 0 bases from J, the gap between germline ends came to 9 bases. The CDR3 nucleotides are TGTGCCAGCAGCTTCGGGGGTAGCTCCTATAATTCACCCCTCCACTTT. The encoded protein is CASSFGGSSYNSPLHF. Full variable domain (rest looked up from reference TRBV5-8 and TRBJ1-6): EAGVTQSPTHLIKTRGQQATLRCSPISGHTSVYWYQQALGLGLQFLLWYDEGEERNRGNFPPRFSGRQFPNYSSELNVNALELEDSALYLCASSFGGSSYNSPLHFGNGTRLTVT.

This sequence joins TRBV5-1 and TRBJ1-2; 7 positions agree with TRBD1. Looked up from germline, CDR1 is SGHRS and CDR2 is YFSETQ. After removal of 3 bases from V and 2 bases from J, the junction contained 4 bases not matched to a gene. The CDR3 extends over 14 amino acids. The CDR3 reads CASSYAQGNYGYTF. The CDR3 DNA follows: TGCGCCAGCAGCTACGCACAGGGGAACTATGGCTACACCTTC.

Here the CDR3 DNA reads TGCAGTGTCGACAGTTCCTATGGCTACACCTTC. Translating gives CSVDSSYGYTF. The J gene is TRBJ1-2, the V gene TRBV20-1, with D perhaps matching TRBD1 (5 bases). The germline gives CDR1 DFQATT, CDR2 SNEGSKA (reference sequence). The CDR3 sequence is 11 residues long. Trimming took off 7 bases at V and 4 bases at J, with 10 bases between the two ends.

The genes are TRBV15 and TRBJ2-2; 10 positions match TRBD2. V lost 1 base and J lost 6; bases outside the gene matches: 11. The CDR3 runs 18 residues. Looked up from germline, CDR1 is LNHNV and CDR2 is YYDKDF (reference sequence). The CDR3 DNA reads TGTGCCACCAGCAGAGGTGCCAGCGGGGGGGCCGGAGCCGGGGAGCTGTTTTTT. Its protein product is CATSRGASGGAGAGELFF.

The chain couples TRBV2 to TRBJ2-3, with a weak D call TRBD2 (5 bases). CDR1 and CDR2 from the germline V gene are SNHLY and FYNNEI. Trimming took off 7 bases at V and 5 bases at J, with 16 bases between the two ends. The CDR3 runs to 14 residues. In DNA form, the CDR3 reads TGTGCCAGCAAAGTTGCTCAACGGGGAGATACGCAGTATTTT. The encoded protein is CASKVAQRGDTQYF.

This sequence joins TRBV6-5 and TRBJ2-1, with D perhaps given as TRBD1 or TRBD2 (5 bases each). Germline CDR1 MNHEY, CDR2 SVGAGI. Trimming took off 0 bases at V and 4 bases at J, with 13 bases between the two ends. This CDR3 region has 16 residues. CDR3 in DNA: TGTGCCAGCAGTTACTCGGGACGCAGAGGATACAATGAGCAGTTCTTC. This encodes CASSYSGRRGYNEQFF.

The rearrangement joins TRBV5-4 to TRBJ2-3; no definite D call. The germline V gene encodes CDR1 SGHNT and CDR2 YYREEE (reference sequence). V lost 7 bases to trimming and J lost 0 bases, with 6 bases between them. The CDR3 has 12 residues. The CDR3 DNA is TGTGCCAGCGGACCTAGCACAGATACGCAGTATTTT. As protein: CASGPSTDTQYF.

This clone was recorded once. The V call is TRBV4-3, the J call TRBJ2-5; TRBD1 or TRBD2 may be the D gene (5 bases each). V lost 5 bases and J 5 bases, leaving 15 bases between the germline ends. This CDR3 has 14 residues. Germline CDR1 and CDR2: LGHNA and YSLEER. CDR3 protein: CASSKLGPEETQYF. DNA of the CDR3: TGCGCCAGCAGCAAACTGGGACCGGAGGAGACCCAGTACTTC.

This clone was detected only once. The rearrangement uses TRBV5-1 and TRBJ2-2, with D perhaps TRBD1 (5 bases). V lost 0 bases to trimming and J lost 6 bases, with 12 bases between them. The CDR3 has 15 amino acids. From germline, CDR1 is SGHRS and CDR2 YFSETQ. The CDR3 protein is CASSLGRLGAGELFF. The DNA of the CDR3 is TGCGCCAGCAGCTTGGGACGCCTAGGGGCCGGGGAGCTGTTTTTT.

The chain is built from TRBV29-1 and TRBJ1-1, with TRBD1 as a possible D gene (5 bases). This CDR3 comprises 14 residues. Per germline, CDR1 SQVTM and CDR2 ANQGSEA. Trimming cost V 6 bases and J 1 base, with 15 bases left between them. CDR3: CSVGTENQNTEAFF. The DNA for the CDR3 is TGCAGCGTCGGGACGGAGAACCAGAACACTGAAGCTTTCTTT.

The chain combines TRBV7-2 with TRBJ1-2; 10 bases align to TRBD1. The CDR3 is 15 residues long. The ends lost 5 bases at V and 8 bases at J; junction bases unmatched: 11. Per the germline V gene, CDR1 is SGHTA and CDR2 is FQGNSA. In nucleotides, the CDR3 is TGTGCCAGCAGCGCGTACCGGGACAGGGGCCAGGGCTACACCTTC. Protein product: CASSAYRDRGQGYTF.

CDR3 residues: CASSIEQSNTEAFF. In nucleotides, the CDR3 is TGTGCCAGTAGTATAGAACAGTCGAACACTGAAGCTTTCTTT. J is TRBJ1-1 and V is TRBV19, with D uncertain. The CDR3 consists of 14 residues. Trimming removed 0 bases from V and 1 base from J, with 6 bases in between. Per the germline V gene, CDR1 is LNHDA and CDR2 is SQIVND (reference sequence).

The chain recombines TRBV19 with TRBJ2-1, with 7 nucleotides matching TRBD2. Germline V gene data show CDR1 as LNHDA and CDR2 as SQIVND (reference sequence). The CDR3 spans 14 residues. The V segment lost 6 bases and the J segment 0 bases; nucleotides outside the gene matches: 2. This chain's CDR3 is CASRGGSSYNEQFF. CDR3 nucleotides: TGTGCCAGTAGGGGCGGGAGCTCCTACAATGAGCAGTTCTTC.

The rearrangement uses TRBV29-1 and TRBJ2-1, with 9 nucleotides matching TRBD1. The CDR3 runs 13 residues. With V trimmed by 4 bases and J by 10 bases, 8 bases remained unmatched. Germline CDR1 is SQVTM and CDR2 is ANQGSEA. The CDR3 region is CSVGTGALEEQFF. For the CDR3, the DNA is TGCAGCGTTGGGACAGGGGCGCTTGAGGAGCAGTTCTTC.

The rearrangement links TRBV7-2 to TRBJ2-1; D gene unclear. The V end was cut by 0 bases, the J end by 5 bases, with 8 bases between. Looked up from germline, CDR1 is SGHTA and CDR2 is FQGNSA. The CDR3 length is 14 residues. The CDR3 region is CASSLAHLDNEQFF. Here the CDR3 DNA reads TGTGCCAGCAGCTTAGCGCACCTGGACAATGAGCAGTTCTTC.

This chain joins TRBV5-1 and TRBJ2-1; tentatively, D is TRBD1 (6 bases). V lost 0 bases to trimming and J lost 9 bases, with 16 bases between them. Per germline, CDR1 SGHRS and CDR2 YFSETQ. This CDR3 is 15 amino acids long. The CDR3 spells CASSLGDTLGPEQFF. The CDR3 DNA sequence: TGCGCCAGCAGCTTGGGGGACACCTTAGGACCTGAGCAGTTCTTC.

A single count supports this clone. This chain connects TRBV19 to TRBJ2-7; possibly TRBD1 for D (6 bases). The CDR3 loop spans 14 amino acids. The V end was cut by 2 bases, the J end by 3 bases, with 11 bases between. Germline V gene sequence: CDR1 LNHDA, CDR2 SQIVND (reference sequence). CDR3: CASSIRGGDYEQYF. Written as DNA, the CDR3 is TGTGCCAGTAGTATACGAGGGGGAGACTACGAGCAGTACTTC.